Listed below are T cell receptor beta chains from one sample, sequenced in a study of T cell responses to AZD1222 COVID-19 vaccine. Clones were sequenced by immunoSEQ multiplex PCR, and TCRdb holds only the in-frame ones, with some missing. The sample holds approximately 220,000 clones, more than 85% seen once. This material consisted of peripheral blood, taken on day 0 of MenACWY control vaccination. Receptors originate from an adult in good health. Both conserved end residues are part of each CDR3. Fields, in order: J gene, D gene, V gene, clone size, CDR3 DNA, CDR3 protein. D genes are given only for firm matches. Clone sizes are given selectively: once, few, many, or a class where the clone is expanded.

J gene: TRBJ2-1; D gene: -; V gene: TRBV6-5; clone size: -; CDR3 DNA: TGTGCCGCAGGGGGGAGAAATGAGCAGTTCTTC; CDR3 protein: CAAGGRNEQFF
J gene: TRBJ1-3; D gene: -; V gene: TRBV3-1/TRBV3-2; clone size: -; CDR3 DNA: TGTGCCAGCAGTCCCGGGGCGACTTCCTCTGGAAACACCATATATTTT; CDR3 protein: CASSPGATSSGNTIYF
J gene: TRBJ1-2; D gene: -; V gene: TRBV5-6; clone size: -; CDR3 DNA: TGTGCCAGCAGCTTATCGAGGGACTATGGCTACACCTTC; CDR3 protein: CASSLSRDYGYTF
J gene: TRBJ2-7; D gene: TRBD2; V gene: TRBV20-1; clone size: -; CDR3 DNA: TGCAGTGCTAGTGTACTAGCGGGGGGCGGGCACGAGCAGTACTTC; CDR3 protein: CSASVLAGGGHEQYF
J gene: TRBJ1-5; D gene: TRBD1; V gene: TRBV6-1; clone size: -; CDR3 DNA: TGTGCCAGCAGTGAAGCCCGCACTAGCGACAGGGGCAGGCAGCCCCAGCATTTT; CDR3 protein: CASSEARTSDRGRQPQHF
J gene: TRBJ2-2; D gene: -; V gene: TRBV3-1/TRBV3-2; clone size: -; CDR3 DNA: TGTGCCAGCATCACAGAGGACGGAGCGAACACCGGGGAGCTGTTTTTT; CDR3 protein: CASITEDGANTGELFF
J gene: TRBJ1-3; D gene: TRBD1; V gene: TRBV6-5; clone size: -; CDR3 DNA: TGTGCCAGCATGCTAGAGACAGGGGGCAGAAACACCATATATTTT; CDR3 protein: CASMLETGGRNTIYF
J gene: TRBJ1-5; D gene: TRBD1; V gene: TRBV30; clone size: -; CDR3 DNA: TGTGCCTGGAGCACCGGGACAGTCAATCAGCCCCAGCATTTT; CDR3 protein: CAWSTGTVNQPQHF
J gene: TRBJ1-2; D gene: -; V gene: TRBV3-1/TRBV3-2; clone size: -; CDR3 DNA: TGTGCCAGCAGCCCTCATTTAGAGGGGCCACCCCGCACCTTC; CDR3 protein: CASSPHLEGPPRTF
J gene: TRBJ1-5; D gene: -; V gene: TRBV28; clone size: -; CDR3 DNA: TGTGCCAGCAGTAAGAGTGGACTGTATAGCAATCAGCCCCAGCATTTT; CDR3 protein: CASSKSGLYSNQPQHF
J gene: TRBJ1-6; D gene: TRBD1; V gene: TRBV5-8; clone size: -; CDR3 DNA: TGTGCCAGCAGCTTGTGGCAGGGGGCGGATTCACCCCTCCACTTT; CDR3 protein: CASSLWQGADSPLHF
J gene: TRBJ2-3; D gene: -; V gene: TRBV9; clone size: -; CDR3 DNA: TGTGCCAGCAGCCTACCTGGATTATCTAGCACAGATACGCAGTATTTT; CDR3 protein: CASSLPGLSSTDTQYF
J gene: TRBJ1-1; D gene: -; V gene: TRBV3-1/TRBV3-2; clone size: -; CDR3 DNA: TGTGCCAGCAGCTCGACAGCTACTGAAGCTTTCTTT; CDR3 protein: CASSSTATEAFF
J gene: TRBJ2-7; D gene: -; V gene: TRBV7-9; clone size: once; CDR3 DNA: TGTGCCAGCAGCGTAGTGCCGGGCGTATACGAGCAGTACTTC; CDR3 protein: CASSVVPGVYEQYF
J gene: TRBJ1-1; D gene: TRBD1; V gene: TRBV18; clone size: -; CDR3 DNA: TGTGCCAGCTCACCGGGACAGGGGGCGAACACTGAAGCTTTCTTT; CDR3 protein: CASSPGQGANTEAFF